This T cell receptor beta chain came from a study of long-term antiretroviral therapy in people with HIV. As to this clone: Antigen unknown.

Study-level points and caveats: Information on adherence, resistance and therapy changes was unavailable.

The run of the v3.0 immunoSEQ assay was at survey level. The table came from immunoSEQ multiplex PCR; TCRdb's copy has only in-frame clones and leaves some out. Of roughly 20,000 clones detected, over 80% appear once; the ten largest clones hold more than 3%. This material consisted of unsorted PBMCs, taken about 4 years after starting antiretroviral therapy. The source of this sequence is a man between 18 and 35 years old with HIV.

The CDR3 sequence is CASSHGPVSGNTIYF. CDR3 nucleotide sequence: TGCGCCAGCAGTCACGGACCGGTCTCTGGAAACACCATATATTTT. The V gene is TRBV4-1, the J gene TRBJ1-3, with D unresolved. The CDR3 is 15 residues long. V lost 6 bases, J lost 0 bases, and 12 bases lay in between. CDR1 MGHRA and CDR2 YSYEKL come from the germline V gene.